This T cell receptor beta chain was obtained from a study of blood T cell repertoires in COVID-19. Study as a whole: The analysed material was cDNA or gDNA that came from T cells, B-cell-depleted T cells, or PBMCs.

Authors' processing steps: Reference gene primer amplification in the assay estimated nucleated cell counts. TCRdb's table, derived via immunoSEQ multiplex PCR, lists solely in-frame clones and lacks some. V and J calls and clone size are as listed in that table; D and trimming were resolved from the DNA. The sample carries over 95,000 clones, around 84% recorded once. This CDR3 has 15 residues. After removal of 4 bases from V and 6 bases from J, the junction contained 8 bases not matched to a gene. Germline loops: CDR1 SGHRS, CDR2 YFSETQ. The chain joins TRBV5-1 to TRBJ1-5; 9 bases fit TRBD1. Sequenced input: peripheral blood. The source of this sequence is a human donor in a cohort sampled during active COVID-19. As DNA, the CDR3 is TGCGCCAGCAGCCCAGGACAGGGGAAATCTCAGCCCCAGCATTTT. Amino acids: CASSPGQGKSQPQHF.